This passage covers 29 T cell receptor beta chains from one sample sequenced in a study of blood T cells in healthy people across ages (dated by TCRdb to 2013 to 2016). Library preparation used 5' RACE. The reads were generated on an Illumina HiSeq 2500. A second PCR of about 7 to 12 cycles was run with a J-beta primer mix and a sample-barcoded 5' primer. The raw public data were reprocessed by TCRdb itself: fastp quality trimming at Q25, MiXCR clonotype calling, in-frame beta chains only. Rows with one shared CDR3 protein collapse into an entry with the most common genes and DNA. For this sample there are around 850,000 distinct CDR3 sequences; 30% to 45% appear just once. The ten largest clones add up to 13% of the sample. Sequenced sample: blood. These receptors were obtained from a man aged 18 to 30 in good health.

The CDR3 spells CASSQGGLYERYF. The CDR3 nucleotides read TGTGCCAGCAGCCAGGGCGGACTCTACGAACGGTACTTC. The chain carries TRBV3-1 and TRBJ2-7; perhaps TRBD2 as D (5 bases). V lost 3 bases and J lost 12, with 18 bases in between. The CDR3 has 13 residues. From germline, CDR1 is LGHDT and CDR2 YNNKEL (reference sequence).

V is TRBV6-2 or TRBV6-3 and J is TRBJ2-1; the D gene is possibly TRBD2 (6 bases). CDR3 length: 13 residues. CDR1 is MNHEY and CDR2 is SVGEGT in the germline V gene. The germline V and J ends were trimmed by 11 bases and 4 bases, with 15 bases remaining between them. CDR3 loop: CASTLALYNEQFF. The CDR3 DNA reads as TGTGCCTCAACCCTAGCGTTGTACAATGAGCAGTTCTTC.

The chain employs TRBV12-5 and TRBJ2-1; TRBD1 agrees at 9 bases. V shed 6 bases, J shed 8 bases, and the junction held 11 bases outside the gene matches. The germline CDR1 and CDR2 sequences are LGHNT and FRNRAP. The CDR3 consists of 15 residues. The CDR3 loop reads CASGPDRGMYDEQFF. The CDR3 DNA reads TGTGCTAGTGGCCCCGACAGGGGGATGTACGATGAGCAGTTCTTC.

CDR3 DNA: TGTGCCACCAGCAGTAGTAAGGGGAGGTACGAGCAGTACTTC. Amino acid sequence: CATSSSKGRYEQYF. The chain carries TRBV15 and TRBJ2-7, with a weak D call TRBD2 (6 bases). Per germline, CDR1 LNHNV and CDR2 YYDKDF (reference sequence). The length of the CDR3 is 14 residues. Trimming shortened V by 3 bases and J by 4 bases, and 13 bases separated the two germline ends.

There are many counts of this clonotype. This chain uses TRBV9 with TRBJ1-2; 9 bases align to TRBD1. V trimming: 3 bases; J trimming: 5 bases; junction bases outside the gene matches: 11. The CDR3 loop spans 16 amino acids. Germline V CDR1 and CDR2: SGDLS, YYNGEE. For the CDR3, the DNA is TGTGCCAGCAGCGCACTCCGGGACAGGGAAAGGTATGGCTACACCTTC. This sequence encodes CASSALRDRERYGYTF.

In this sample, this clonotype turned up a few times. The rearrangement links TRBV12-3 or TRBV12-4 to TRBJ2-3; D gene unclear. V gave up 3 bases and J gave up 2 bases, with 15 bases separating them. The CDR3 consists of 16 residues. CDR3 region: CASSFSHSRFTDTQYF. For the CDR3, the DNA is TGTGCCAGCAGTTTCTCACACAGCCGCTTCACAGATACGCAGTATTTT.

CDR3 in amino acids: CASSPQIETQYF. The CDR3 nucleotides are TGTGCCAGCAGCCCCCAAATTGAGACCCAGTACTTC. The genes are TRBV9 and TRBJ2-5; the D is unclear. V shed 4 bases and J shed 5 bases, with 9 bases lying between them. Germline loops: CDR1 SGDLS, CDR2 YYNGEE. The CDR3 covers 12 residues.

This clonotype was detected a few times. The chain employs TRBV5-6 and TRBJ2-4; 9 nucleotides align to TRBD1. The germline CDR1 and CDR2 sequences are SGHDT and YYEEEE. The trim removed 5 bases at V and 2 bases at J, leaving 8 bases unmatched. The CDR3 totals 16 residues. CDR3 protein: CASSSYRGPPKNIQYF. DNA for the CDR3: TGTGCCAGCAGTTCCTACAGGGGGCCCCCCAAAAACATTCAGTACTTC. The full variable domain, in which reference TRBV5-6 and TRBJ2-4 provide the parts outside the CDR3, is DAGVTQSPTHLIKTRGQQVTLRCSPKSGHDTVSWYQQALGQGPQFIFQYYEEEERQRGNFPDRFSGHQFPNYSSELNVNALLLGDSALYLCASSSYRGPPKNIQYFGAGTRLSVL.

There are a few counts of this clonotype. The V call is TRBV25-1, the J call TRBJ1-1, with D uncertain. The V and J ends lost 7 bases and 3 bases respectively, with 12 bases between them. CDR1 is MGHDK, CDR2 SYGVNS, per germline. This CDR3 contains 13 residues. CDR3 amino acids: CASTEKDYTEAFF. The CDR3 DNA reads as TGTGCCAGCACCGAAAAGGATTACACTGAAGCTTTCTTT. Full variable domain (outside the CDR3, taken from reference TRBV25-1 and TRBJ1-1): EADIYQTPRYLVIGTGKKITLECSQTMGHDKMYWYQQDPGMELHLIHYSYGVNSTEKGDLSSESTVSRIRTEHFPLTLESARPSHTSQYLCASTEKDYTEAFFGQGTRLTVV.

The J gene is TRBJ1-2, the V gene TRBV10-2, with 11 positions matching TRBD1. The CDR3 sequence is 14 residues long. V dropped 10 bases and J dropped 5; count of bases not matched to a gene: 9. Germline values: CDR1 WSHSY, CDR2 SAAADI. Here the CDR3 DNA reads TGCGCCACAAAAGGGACAGGGGGACGGTATGGCTACACCTTC. It specifies CATKGTGGRYGYTF.

This clonotype has a handful of counts. The chain carries TRBV27 and TRBJ1-5; D might be TRBD1 (5 bases). The CDR3 extends over 15 amino acids. Deletions cut 6 bases from V and 3 bases from J, with 15 bases between. CDR1 is MNHEY, CDR2 SMNVEV, per germline (reference sequence). CDR3 loop: CASRAVSGSNQPQHF. CDR3 bases: TGTGCCAGCAGGGCCGTCTCAGGGTCCAATCAGCCCCAGCATTTT.

For this clonotype: A junction boundary mismatches the germline segment, possibly from a read error. This chain joins TRBV5-1 and TRBJ1-1, with D possibly being TRBD1 (5 bases). This CDR3 comprises 14 residues. The germline CDR1 and CDR2 sequences are SGHRS and YFSETQ. CDR3 in amino acids: CASSLDPGDTEAFF. CDR3 DNA sequence: TGCGCCAGCAGTTTGGACCCGGGGGACACTGAAGCTTTCTTT.

To note about this clonotype: With a much larger clone just one base away, this may be a read error. The chain employs TRBV7-2 and TRBJ2-3, with a tentative D call TRBD2 (6 bases). The germline gives CDR1 SGHTA, CDR2 FQGNSA. This CDR3 spans 16 amino acids. This CDR3 is CASSLELASGTGTQYF. CDR3 nucleotide sequence: TGTGCCAGCAGCTTAGAACTAGCTTCCGGCACAGGTACGCAGTATTTT.

This clonotype was recorded only once. The chain combines TRBV6-2 or TRBV6-3 with TRBJ2-1; D is perhaps TRBD2 (6 bases). This CDR3 region has 15 residues. V gave up 6 bases and J gave up 13 bases, with 25 bases separating them. The germline V gene encodes CDR1 MNHEY and CDR2 SVGEGT. In nucleotides, the CDR3 is TGTGCCAGCAGCGCCAGGCCGGAGGGTTTAAGCACCCAGTTCTTC. Translating it yields CASSARPEGLSTQFF.

This rearrangement joins TRBV5-1 to TRBJ2-7; a possible D gene is TRBD1 (6 bases). The ends were cut back, 4 bases at V and 6 bases at J, with 11 bases in the middle. Germline CDR1 is SGHRS and CDR2 is YFSETQ. The CDR3 length is 12 residues. The DNA for the CDR3 is TGCGCCAGCAGCCTCCCGGACAGCGAGCAGTACTTC. Translating it yields CASSLPDSEQYF.

This clonotype showed up many times. This chain joins TRBV4-2 and TRBJ2-5; either TRBD1 or TRBD2 may fit D (5 bases each). This CDR3 spans 16 amino acids. Germline CDR1 reads LGHNA; CDR2 reads YNFKEQ. V lost 2 bases to trimming and J lost 5 bases, with 18 bases between them. The CDR3 DNA reads as TGTGCCAGCAGCCAAATCGTCGGGGCGTCGGGGGAGACCCAGTACTTC. Protein sequence: CASSQIVGASGETQYF.

At least ten counts were recorded for this clonotype. The gene calls are TRBV5-1 and TRBJ2-3; D not resolved. Germline assignment: CDR1 SGHRS and CDR2 YFSETQ. This CDR3 has 12 residues. Trimming removed 2 bases at V and 2 bases at J, with 3 bases between. The CDR3 protein is CASSLPTDTQYF. In DNA, the CDR3 is TGCGCCAGCAGCTTACCCACAGATACGCAGTATTTT.

This clonotype was recorded at least ten times. The J gene is TRBJ1-2, the V gene TRBV4-1, with D possibly matching TRBD1 (5 bases). This CDR3 contains 16 residues. Germline CDR1 MGHRA, CDR2 YSYEKL. V lost 0 bases and J 4 bases, leaving 15 bases between the germline ends. CDR3 sequence reads: CASSQDFRGFGYGYTF. CDR3 nucleotide sequence: TGCGCCAGCAGCCAAGATTTTAGGGGCTTTGGCTATGGCTACACCTTC.

The CDR3 spells CASLIPGQGATGELFF. The CDR3, as DNA: TGTGCCAGCCTTATACCGGGACAGGGGGCAACCGGGGAGCTGTTTTTT. V usage is TRBV7-2 and J usage is TRBJ2-2, with 12 nucleotides matching TRBD1. Germline lookup yields CDR1 SGHTA and CDR2 FQGNSA. V shed 8 bases and J 5 bases; nucleotides not matched to a gene: 9. The CDR3 spans 16 residues.

This chain links TRBV20-1 with TRBJ1-4; no reliable D call. Trimming pared 7 bases from V and 7 bases from J, leaving 16 bases between. CDR1 and CDR2 from the germline V gene are DFQATT and SNEGSKA (reference sequence). CDR3 size: 13 residues. The CDR3 region is CSVNPGGSEKLFF. The CDR3 DNA is TGCAGTGTAAATCCGGGAGGAAGTGAAAAACTGTTTTTT.

Details on this clonotype: The likely explanation is a read error, given a far larger clone one base away. The chain carries TRBV12-3 or TRBV12-4 and TRBJ2-4, with D unresolved. TRBJ2-7 matches the DNA end more closely, so the J call is doubtful. This CDR3 has 12 residues. The CDR3 DNA is TGTGCCAGCATTTCCCTTTCCTACGAGCAGTACTTC. It codes for CASISLSYEQYF.

This clonotype was detected many times. The J gene is TRBJ2-5, the V gene TRBV5-1, with D possibly TRBD1 on 5 matching bases. V was pared by 0 bases and J by 2 bases, with 11 bases between. This CDR3 has 15 residues. Germline values: CDR1 SGHRS, CDR2 YFSETQ. As DNA, the CDR3 is TGCGCCAGCAGCTTGGGTTCAGGGCTGCAAGAGACCCAGTACTTC. It yields the protein CASSLGSGLQETQYF.

V is TRBV29-1 and J is TRBJ1-2; possibly TRBD1 for D (5 bases). The CDR3 has 14 amino acids. Trimming took 4 bases from V and 3 from J, leaving 15 bases between them. The germline CDR1 and CDR2 sequences are SQVTM and ANQGSEA. The CDR3 is CSVGGAADYYGYTF. DNA for the CDR3: TGCAGCGTTGGTGGGGCAGCTGATTACTATGGCTACACCTTC.

V gene TRBV20-1 combines with J gene TRBJ2-7; D perhaps matches TRBD1 (6 bases). There are 13 residues in the CDR3. Germline CDR1 DFQATT, CDR2 SNEGSKA (reference sequence). CDR3 sequence reads: CSARTGPSYEQYF. The CDR3 nucleotides are TGCAGCGCCCGCACAGGGCCCTCCTACGAGCAGTACTTC.

The chain has TRBV7-6 and TRBJ1-2; no definite D call. V gave up 2 bases and J gave up 4 bases, with 14 bases separating them. Germline values: CDR1 SGHVS, CDR2 FNYEAQ. The CDR3 loop spans 15 amino acids. The CDR3 DNA is TGTGCCAGCAGCTTATATTGGAGCCTTAGCTATGGCTACACCTTC. Residues: CASSLYWSLSYGYTF.

This clonotype was detected a few times. CDR3 in amino acids: CASSLDRGLVQETQYF. CDR3 nucleotides: TGCGCCAGCAGCTTGGATCGGGGACTGGTCCAAGAGACCCAGTACTTC. The chain combines TRBV5-1 with TRBJ2-5, with a weak D call TRBD2 (6 bases). Per germline, CDR1 SGHRS and CDR2 YFSETQ. The CDR3 spans 16 residues. V gave up 0 bases and J gave up 1 base, with 13 bases separating them. The whole variable domain, filled in from reference TRBV5-1 and TRBJ2-5, reads KAGVTQTPRYLIKTRGQQVTLSCSPISGHRSVSWYQQTPGQGLQFLFEYFSETQRNKGNFPGRFSGRQFSNSRSEMNVSTLELGDSALYLCASSLDRGLVQETQYFGPGTRLLVL.

With respect to this clonotype: At one boundary the junction diverges from the germline segment, which might be a read error. The V call is TRBV4-1, the J call TRBJ2-3; no clear D gene. Germline V lookup: CDR1 MGHRA, CDR2 YSYEKL. The CDR3 is made up of 17 amino acids. In DNA, the CDR3 is TGCGCCAGCAACCAAGGTGGTGCATCGACATACACAGATACGCAGTATTTT. Protein sequence: CASNQGGASTYTDTQYF.

This clonotype was picked up a small number of times. The chain carries TRBV7-9 and TRBJ2-5, with D perhaps matching TRBD2 (5 bases). CDR3 length equals 16 residues. The V and J ends lost 1 base and 4 bases respectively, with 16 bases between them. Germline CDR1 SEHNR, CDR2 FQNEAQ (reference sequence). The CDR3 loop reads CASSLDTTEGLETQYF. For the CDR3, the DNA is TGTGCCAGCAGCTTAGATACAACAGAAGGACTAGAGACCCAGTACTTC. The full variable domain, completed using reference TRBV7-9 and TRBJ2-5, is DTGVSQNPRHKITKRGQNVTFRCDPISEHNRLYWYRQTLGQGPEFLTYFQNEAQLEKSRLLSDRFSAERPKGSFSTLEIQRTEQGDSAMYLCASSLDTTEGLETQYFGPGTRLLVL.

With respect to this clonotype: A read error may produce the germline difference seen at one junction end. The chain recombines TRBV27 with TRBJ2-7, with D tentatively TRBD2 (6 bases). The J call may be faulty, since TRBJ2-4 better matches the DNA end. Germline V gene sequence: CDR1 MNHEY, CDR2 SMNVEV (reference sequence). This CDR3 is built from 19 residues. The CDR3 loop reads CASSLYGGSVPVAKSIQYF. CDR3 bases: TGTGCCAGCAGTTTGTACGGGGGTTCGGTCCCAGTAGCCAAAAGCATTCAGTACTTC.